The source of this T cell receptor beta chain is a study of T cell responses to AZD1222 COVID-19 vaccine. Study-wide results and limits: Dominant at 160-218 and 743-854, vaccine-associated CD4 TCRs also spanned spike. Only after the peak T cell response were repertoires sampled.

TCRdb's copy holds only in-frame clones and misses some; the assay was immunoSEQ multiplex PCR. This table holds about 150,000 clones, about 91% found once. This clone was recorded only once. Its specificity is not known. CDR1 and CDR2 (germline): KGHSH, LQKENI. This CDR3 has 15 amino acids. The V and J ends lost 1 base and 6 bases, in that order; junction bases with no gene match: 6. The receptor was isolated from an adult in good health. The starting material was peripheral blood, obtained on day 0 of MenACWY control vaccination. J is TRBJ1-1 and V is TRBV18; 9 bases agree with TRBD1. For the CDR3, the DNA is TGTGCCAGCTCACCACTAGGACAGGGGATGTCTGAAGCTTTCTTT. Amino acid sequence: CASSPLGQGMSEAFF. Supplemented by reference TRBV18 and TRBJ1-1, the full variable domain reads NAGVMQNPRHLVRRRGQEARLRCSPMKGHSHVYWYRQLPEEGLKFMVYLQKENIIDESGMPKERFSAEFPKEGPSILRIQQVVRGDSAAYFCASSPLGQGMSEAFFGQGTRLTVV.